This T cell receptor beta chain emerged from a study of T cell responses to AZD1222 COVID-19 vaccine. Comments on this clone: Its antigen is not identified. Other DNA sequences in this sample translate to the same CDR3.

TCRdb keeps only in-frame clones here, not all; method: immunoSEQ multiplex PCR. The data show roughly 15,000 clones, 65% to 80% seen once. Findings of the study overall: With two AZD1222 doses given, Spike-specific TCR breadth and depth both rose.

V lost 1 base, J lost 12 bases, and 7 bases lay in between. Germline V gene sequence: CDR1 SGHTA, CDR2 FQGTGA. The CDR3 has 12 amino acids. This chain connects TRBV7-3 to TRBJ1-6; D unclear. The clonotype comes from an adult who received the AZD1222 COVID-19 vaccine. Sample: peripheral blood, taken 28 days after the second AZD1222 dose. CDR3 sequence reads: CASSLIGGPLHF. CDR3 nucleotides: TGTGCCAGCAGCTTAATTGGTGGACCCCTCCACTTT.